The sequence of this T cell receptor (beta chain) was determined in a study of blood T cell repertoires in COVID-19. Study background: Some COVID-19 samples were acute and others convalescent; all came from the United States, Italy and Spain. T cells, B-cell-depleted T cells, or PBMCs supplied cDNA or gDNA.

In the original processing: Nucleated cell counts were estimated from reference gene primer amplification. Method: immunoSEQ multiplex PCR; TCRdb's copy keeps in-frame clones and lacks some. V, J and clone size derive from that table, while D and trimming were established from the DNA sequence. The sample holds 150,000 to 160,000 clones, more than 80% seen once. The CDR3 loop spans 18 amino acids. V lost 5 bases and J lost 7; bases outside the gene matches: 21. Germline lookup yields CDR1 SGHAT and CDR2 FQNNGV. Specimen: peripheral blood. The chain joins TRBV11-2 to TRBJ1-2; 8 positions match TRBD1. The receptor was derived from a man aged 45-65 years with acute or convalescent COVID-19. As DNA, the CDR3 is TGTGCCAGCAGCCCAGCCCGGACAGGGACCTTGACCCCTCCTGGCTACACCTTC. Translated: CASSPARTGTLTPPGYTF.